This T cell receptor beta chain was sequenced for a study of Ad26.COV2.S vaccination and SARS-CoV-2 variants (dated by TCRdb to about 2021). With respect to the entire study: Vaccine-arm donors were drawn from COV1001, a multicentre, randomized, double-blind, placebo-controlled phase I-IIa trial of Ad26.COV2.S in healthy adults. Throughout the experiments and outcome assessment, investigators stayed blinded to trial group allocation. Participants in the trial were split at random into five groups of five each, receiving low-dose or high-dose Ad26.COV2.S once or twice, or else placebo on both occasions. Ad26.COV2.S was administered intramuscularly at 5 x 10^10 or 1 x 10^11 viral particles, either as a single shot or as two shots given 56 days apart. The TCR-sequenced set comprised approximately 30 samples: around 20 Ad26.COV2.S vaccine recipients, 5 placebo recipients and 8 SARS-CoV-2 convalescent individuals. TCRbeta repertoire sequencing was used to assess the specificity and breadth of SARS-CoV-2-reactive T cell receptors after Ad26.COV2.S vaccination.

The treatment or condition label of this sample denotes: around 19 received Ad26.COV2.S at low or high dose, single or two shots; roughly five received placebo; per-sample allocation not given. Repertoires of vaccine and placebo recipients were sequenced from samples taken on day 63 after the first injection. In Cohort 1b, about 27 adults aged 18-55 years were enrolled at a single site in Boston, USA, between 29 July and 7 August 2020. Ad26.COV2.S was a replication-incompetent adenovirus type 26 vector expressing a prefusion-stabilized SARS-CoV-2 spike protein from the original Wuhan strain. Reading the germline V gene gives CDR1 MGHRA and CDR2 YSYEKL. From the cysteine through the phenylalanine, the CDR3 covers 13 amino acids. Only the CDR3 region is kept as DNA, spanning 39 bases read in frame from base 1. V is pared back by 1 base and J by 8 bases, with 9 bases lying between the germline termini.

The immunoSEQ Assay was the method used to sequence TCRbeta CDR3 regions. After extraction, genomic DNA underwent amplification by bias-controlled multiplex PCR, followed by high-throughput sequencing. The original pipeline was this. To quantify the absolute abundance of each unique TCRbeta CDR3 region, sequences were collapsed and filtered. Usable DNA was measured by amplifying reference genes present in all nucleated cells, and TCRbeta template counts were normalized to that usable DNA to estimate T cell fraction. Repertoire TCRs were annotated as SARS-CoV-2-specific by exact matching of V gene, CDR3 amino acid sequence and J gene to a known reactive TCR set. The reference SARS-CoV-2 TCR set was derived from MIRA and filtered for enrichment in COVID-19-positive ImmuneCODE repertoires, a step that removed public or cross-reactive TCRs. Using the MIRA antigens, annotated TCRs were further analysed by specific ORF or by position within an ORF. Depth was the summed frequency of annotated unique rearrangements, while breadth was defined as annotated unique rearrangements over total unique productive rearrangements. Group comparisons of TCR breadth used two-sided Wilcoxon rank-sum tests. As stored in TCRdb, this immuneACCESS dataset retains in-frame rearrangements with V and J assigned. A fraction of the clones does not appear; measured against another copy, unresolved V genes explain less than half of the discrepancy, and the remainder lacks a known reason. From that table come the V and J calls and clone size; the DNA was used to work out D and trimming. The sample table holds roughly 500,000 clones, of which approximately 92% were seen once. Around 2.5% of the sample comes from the top ten.

General study outcomes and caveats: Vaccine and placebo recipients had comparable non-spike TCR breadth, which fits with the vaccine containing only spike. Comparing responses between vaccine doses or regimens was not something the study was powered to do. The authors noted that total T cell responses may have been underestimated by the TCR breadth and depth analyses. Compared with placebo recipients, Ad26.COV2.S recipients showed higher spike-specific TCR breadth (P = 0.0014). After vaccination, spike-specific CD8+ and CD4+ T cell responses were reported to show substantial breadth.

As to this clone: There is no known antigen for this receptor. Base quality data are lacking; no much larger clone is found one base away.

The chain uses TRBV4-1 and TRBJ2-1, with the D gene too uncertain to name. Sequencing was performed on peripheral blood, taken in a trial of Ad26.COV2.S vaccine versus placebo. The sequence was obtained from a person aged 18-60 years who received the Ad26.COV2.S COVID-19 vaccine or a placebo. The nucleotide sequence reads as follows: TGCGCCAGCAGCCAAGTAAGCCGGTATGAGCAGTTCTTC. Translated, this is CASSQVSRYEQFF.